This T cell receptor (beta chain) came from a study of identical twins (TCRdb year 2016). The study in broad terms: TCR alpha and beta repertoires from monozygotic twins, unrelated adults of various ages and cord blood were deep-sequenced to test whether fetal clonotypes persist. To rule out contamination, replicate twin experiments were performed at different times with different library preparation protocols. Points the paper makes about the study in general: In monozygotic twins, out-of-frame TCR alpha sharing was systematically underestimated by recombination models, although the models agreed with sharing between unrelated individuals. Fewer insertions were carried by abundant cord blood beta clonotypes, a similar but weaker trend appeared in young adult naive repertoires, and no such trend appeared in memory repertoires. In beta out-of-frame sequences, excess twin sharing was weaker, because having fewer shared sequences lowered the signal-to-noise ratio. Compared with coincidental sharing between unrelated individuals, an excess of low generation-probability sequences was observed among out-of-frame TCR alpha sequences shared between twins. Invariant T cells such as MAIT and iNKT could partly confound zero-insertion analyses, though diverse VJ usage argued against this for most clonotypes. Conclusions relied on cross-sectional statistical analysis, since the same donors could not be followed over many years.

Every donor in the study was a healthy Caucasian. After removal of 0 bases from V and 7 bases from J, the junction retains 5 bases not matched to a gene. There are 14 amino acids in the CDR3, from cysteine to phenylalanine inclusive. Solely the CDR3 DNA is kept, with 42 bases framed from the first base. As encoded in the germline V gene, CDR1 is SQVTM while CDR2 is ANQGSEA. This clonotype came up a few times. No antigen is known for it. The record has no base qualities; no much larger clone is one base away. Library preparation used 5' RACE. These reads were obtained on an Illumina HiSeq 2000. Template switching introduced a universal primer binding site; the final cDNA contained a unique molecular identifier, enabling accurate counting of TCR cDNA molecules. First-strand cDNA for TCR alpha and beta chains was synthesized from specific primers in the conserved constant-segment region. To control for contamination, each cDNA library was double barcoded with a SMART-Mk sample barcode plus Illumina barcodes. TruSeq adapter sequences along with Illumina sample barcodes were introduced in two successive PCR steps. TCR alpha and beta cDNA libraries were sequenced on the Illumina HiSeq platform with custom primers. As for how the authors treated the data: Raw reads were processed with MiGEC to extract unique molecular identifiers, and MiXCR was used to determine CDR3 positions. For each individual, recombination models were inferred using an EM algorithm with the repgenHMM and IGoR tools. Shared clonotypes were analyzed with the tcR package in R, and sharing was normalized by the product of cloneset sizes. To study raw recombination without the effects of thymic and clonal selection, out-of-frame nonproductive sequences were analyzed. TCRdb applied fastp at Q25 and MiXCR to the public reads, then kept only in-frame beta chains. Each CDR3 protein gets just one entry, which takes the most common genes and DNA from the rows behind it. The V and J calls shown here were made by TCRdb, not taken from the authors' results. This sample holds roughly 1.6 million distinct CDR3 sequences; about 32% were observed only once. The ten largest clones add up to about 0.25% of the sample.

The sample consisted of cord blood. This receptor chain uses TRBV29-1 and TRBJ2-2; 7 junctional bases match TRBD1. This TCR derives from a newborn girl in good health. The CDR3 has the sequence CSVEERGQGGELFF. The DNA is as follows: TGCAGCGTTGAAGAGAGGGGGCAGGGCGGGGAGCTGTTTTTT.